This TCR beta chain was sequenced in a study of CD8+ T cells in alopecia areata. On the study more broadly: Severity was scored as percentage of affected scalp area in treated patients.

Study findings and constraints: For lesional scalp, especially alopecia totalis/universalis, clonality was higher than in normal scalp.

Sample treatment: oral pan-JAK inhibitor, 5-10 mg twice daily. On this clone itself: Its specificity is unknown.

CDR3 size: 15 residues. Germline CDR1 reads SGHDN; CDR2 reads FVKESK. V gave up 4 bases and J gave up 3 bases, with 15 bases separating them. Isolated RNA was reverse transcribed into cDNA used as the sequencing template. The assay was immunoSEQ multiplex PCR, and TCRdb's table has in-frame clones only and misses some. The sample carries under 150,000 clones, around 82% recorded once. The TCR was taken from a human donor with alopecia areata. V gene TRBV14 combines with J gene TRBJ1-2; unclear D gene. This specimen consisted of CD8+ T cells sorted from blood, obtained at week 4, from a patient treated with tofacitinib. CDR3 loop: CASSPRSDLYYGYTF. The CDR3 DNA reads TGTGCCAGCAGCCCCCGGTCGGACCTGTACTATGGCTACACCTTC. Filled out from reference TRBV14 and TRBJ1-2, the complete variable domain reads EAGVTQFPSHSVIEKGQTVTLRCDPISGHDNLYWYRRVMGKEIKFLLHFVKESKQDESGMPNNRFLAERTGGTYSTLKVQPAELEDSGVYFCASSPRSDLYYGYTFGSGTRLTVV.